This TCR beta chain stems from a study of cytomegalovirus exposure and HLA in healthy donors (dated by TCRdb to 2016 to 2017). With regard to the full study: In an earlier analysis of some 550 of the donors, 276 Gb of sequence data and 100 million or so unique TCR beta sequences from roughly 200 million T cells were reported. An early release that covered roughly 600 HLA-typed donors contained 250 to 350 gigabases of sequencing data and around 80 million unique TCR sequences. The genetic ancestry cluster associated with self-reported Caucasian donors included around 76% of the 398 genotyped donors. The study aimed to test whether signatures of past pathogen exposure could be identified by cataloging public T cell receptors. Using immunosequencing, the study profiled T cell repertoires from around 670 subjects and related those repertoires to cytomegalovirus serostatus. A separate validation cohort of 100 to 150 different subjects was used in addition to the approximately 700-subject first cohort. The study combined high-throughput TCR immunosequencing, statistical association of individual TCRs with disease status, and machine learning to predict cytomegalovirus infection status. A later analysis re-examined previously published TCR beta repertoires from about 670 donors and added high-resolution HLA genotyping to investigate patterns of TCR occurrence. In the later analysis, no new phenotypic data were used to find candidate immune exposures; instead, reliance was placed on TCR beta sequences and their occurrence across donors. An earlier analysis of fewer than 750 of the donors used high-throughput TCR beta sequencing to judge whether each TCR beta V gene segment behaved as functional or pseudogenic. Alongside the repertoire data, information on donor age, sex, ethnicity and CMV serostatus was compiled. Genome-wide SNP genotypes for about 65% of the 666 donors were used in a later genetic analysis, which treated that subset as a discovery cohort. Every discovery cohort repertoire had been produced on one sequencing platform. HLA typing covered class I and class II loci at four-digit resolution. The number of typed donors differed by locus: about 629-630 for A, B, C, DRB1 and DQB1; approximately 540 for DQA1; about 600 for DPA1; and roughly 470 for DPB1. Roughly five DR-DQ haplotypes were handled as single units for association and clustering, since linkage in the cohort was strong. Among some 410 genotyped donors of the cohort, an average of roughly 240,000 unique TCR beta nucleotide sequences were sequenced per donor, roughly 20% of them non-productive.

The cohort comprised 550 to 700 healthy bone marrow donors. At the time of sampling, all cohort members were nominally healthy, though unrecorded immune exposures were likely present. The donor tested CMV seropositive, placing the donor among the 289 seropositive members of the cohort. A peripheral blood sample was provided by each donor, and peripheral blood mononuclear cells were used for TCR beta sequencing. Genomic DNA extraction from the blood cell samples was performed with the Qiagen DNeasy Blood Extraction Kit. This clone has just a few counts. The antigen it binds to is not known. Per-nucleotide qualities are absent, and no much larger clonotype sits a single base away. Library construction relied on the immunoSEQ multiplex PCR assay. A mixture of 60 forward primers for TCR Vbeta segments and 13 reverse primers for TCR Jbeta segments was used in the multiplex PCR. The CDR3 region of rearranged TCR beta genes was amplified from genomic DNA by a multiplex PCR assay. Amplified TCR beta libraries were sequenced as 87-base-pair reads on the Illumina HiSeq System. The study's processing was this. Across the 670 or so repertoires, a later analysis counted some 80 million unique TCR beta chains, around 11 million of which were shared by at least two donors. A nearest-neighbor algorithm error-corrected the raw reads and collapsed the reads into unique sequences, merging closely related sequences to remove PCR and sequencing errors. V, D and J gene segments were assigned by aligning CDR3 sequences to IMGT reference sequences. For a sequence to be retained, a match of at least six nucleotides was required to both a V gene segment and a J gene segment. A rearrangement counted as productive if the CDR3 had no stop codons and remained in frame with V and J, and every other rearrangement counted as non-productive. Following IMGT convention, CDR3 was defined as the stretch from the second conserved V-encoded cysteine up to the conserved J-encoded phenylalanine. The earlier analysis of roughly 590 of the donors excluded sequences that lacked an unambiguous match to a single V gene segment. In an earlier analysis of about 590 of the donors, a V segment was called functional when productive rearrangements were above 56.7%, and segregating when the standard deviation between donors exceeded 5%. To diagnose cytomegalovirus status from the catalog of TCR beta chain sequences, a statistical classification framework was built. V and J gene assignment, in a later analysis, came from comparing TCR nucleotide sequences with IMGT/GENE-DB human TR gene sequences. The TCRdist pipeline was used in a later analysis to assign CDR3 sequences and most-parsimonious VDJ recombination scenarios. In a later analysis, every TCR beta chain was defined by the combination of its CDR3 amino acid sequence and its V-gene family, and reads without a unique V-gene family were dropped. A later analysis removed several hundred highly shared, low-generation-probability nucleotide sequences to deal with suspected cross-contamination and a sequencing artifact. In a later analysis, a clonal expansion index for each public chain was calculated from normalized within-repertoire ranks of inferred template counts. Generation probabilities in a later analysis came from a VDJ recombination model fitted to out-of-frame rearrangements, and those results were checked against IGoR. Hypergeometric tests were used in a later analysis to score TCR-TCR, TCR-HLA and TCR-CMV co-occurrence, with a repertoire-size bias correction applied to the TCR pairs. A later analysis estimated false discovery rates by permuting HLA or CMV assignments 20 times. A later analysis grouped co-occurring TCRs with DBSCAN, adding TCRdist sequence similarity when clustering within HLA-allele-positive subsets. Repertoires with fewer than 30,000 or more than 120,000 public chains were left out of co-occurrence clustering, as were a handful of repertoires with anomalous nucleotide sharing. As stored in TCRdb, this immuneACCESS dataset retains in-frame rearrangements with V and J assigned. A fraction of the clones does not appear; measured against another copy, unresolved V genes explain less than half of the discrepancy, and the remainder lacks a known reason. That table supplies the V and J calls and clone size; D and trimming were determined from the DNA. In all, the sample holds about 120,000 clones, and about 60% of those were seen once. Roughly 10% of the sample is held by the ten biggest clonotypes.

Study-wide findings and limitations: In an earlier analysis of some 500 of the donors, most TCR beta V segments were observed in productive rearrangements about 87% or about 30% of the time, broadly matching IMGT annotations. In the study, approximately 160 TCR beta chains were listed as associated with cytomegalovirus. In a later analysis, about 16,000 TCR beta sequences were associated with specific HLA alleles at a false discovery rate of 0.05. The presence/absence analyses assumed that sequencing depth was roughly uniform across donors, and that assumption may not be true. V-gene and J-gene trimming of TCR beta chains was associated with a missense DCLRE1C variant in a later genetic analysis, and the association was replicated in an independent cohort. In a later genetic analysis, fewer N-insertions in productive TCRs were reported among donors in an Asian-associated ancestry cluster than the roughly 700-donor mean. According to a later analysis, most CMV-associated TCR beta chains appeared to be HLA-restricted, and the HLA associations seemed to be driven largely by CMV exposure. HLA typing was unavailable for some donors at each locus, so association tests used only the typed subset. In vitro tests confirmed that three of the cytomegalovirus-associated TCR beta chains recognize cytomegalovirus antigens. According to a later analysis, TCR association rates differed among HLA loci, with DRB1 alleles showing the most associated TCRs and HLA-C alleles showing the fewest. A later analysis reported that several top co-occurrence clusters appeared linked to parvovirus B19, influenza, CMV and Epstein-Barr virus. In this cohort, only TCR beta chains were sequenced, and detectable features were limited by the absence of alpha or paired-chain data. In a later analysis, HLA-associated TCR beta chains were found to be more clonally expanded and to have lower generation probabilities than equally common non-associated chains. A further reported finding was that TCR beta sequences accurately predicted the HLA-A and HLA-B alleles for most subjects in the first cohort. Most TCR sequences were seen in very few donors, while some public TCRs were found in many individuals. According to the authors, the approach could potentially be generalized to other disease states and immunological phenotypes. When HLA alleles, especially DR and DQ, strongly co-occurred, attributing TCR associations to individual alleles was difficult. Some IMGT-functional V segments, including TRBV6-2 and TRBV6-3, could not be told apart with the 87-base-pair reads, so those segments were excluded. CMV serostatus was the only immune exposure information available for the cohort. The sequencing pipeline was judged likely to have produced a cluster of highly shared sequence variants as a technical artifact. Cytomegalovirus status was reported to be diagnosed by the classifier with high specificity and sensitivity in both the original and validation cohorts. Correlated functional status among segregating V segments might be attributable to linkage disequilibrium, but an unknown experimental factor could not be ruled out. Because counts were too low, about 15 rarely observed V segments, including chromosome 9 orphons, were left out of the earlier analysis of 587 of the donors.

From the germline V gene (reference sequence), CDR1 is GTSNPN and CDR2 is SVGIG. The CDR3 contains 16 residues, cysteine and phenylalanine counted. Only CDR3 DNA is held: 48 bases, read in frame from base 1. V is shortened by 3 bases, J by 6 bases, and the region joining them spans 22 bases. The sequence came from a man in his forties in good health and CMV-seropositive. The material sequenced was PBMCs. In this chain, TRBV30 is recombined with TRBJ2-3; the best D guess is TRBD2, with 6 bases matching. The DNA sequence reads TGTGCCTGGAGCCCACCTAACTCCGGGAGACGGGATACGCAGTATTTT. The resulting protein is CAWSPPNSGRRDTQYF.